The 16 T cell receptor beta chains below come from one sample, sequenced in a study of cytomegalovirus exposure and HLA in healthy donors (dated by TCRdb to about 2017). The receptor library was made with the immunoSEQ multiplex PCR assay. A mixture of 60 forward primers for TCR Vbeta segments and 13 reverse primers for TCR Jbeta segments was used in the multiplex PCR. TCRdb re-hosts the immuneACCESS table, in-frame sequences only. Its copies lack some clones; in the studies checked, an unresolved V gene accounts for under half of them, and the cause for the rest is not known. The sample table shows 110,000 or so clones, and approximately 76% are seen once. The biggest ten clones account for 15% to 20% of the sample. The sequenced material came from PBMCs. These TCRs come from a man in his forties or fifties in good health and CMV-seropositive.

The chain employs TRBV11-2 and TRBJ1-1; 9 bases align to TRBD1. After removal of 4 bases from V and 1 base from J, the junction contained 4 bases not matched to a gene. Germline V gene lookup returns CDR1 SGHAT and CDR2 FQNNGV. The CDR3 totals 15 residues. CDR3 residues: CASSSRTGENTEAFF. The CDR3 DNA reads as TGTGCCAGCAGCTCTCGGACAGGGGAGAACACTGAAGCTTTCTTT.

The V gene is TRBV9, the J gene TRBJ2-7, with 8 bases matching TRBD2. The CDR3 is 16 residues long. The junction had 6 bases not matched to a gene; V was cut back by 0 bases and J by 1 base. Germline CDR1 reads SGDLS; CDR2 reads YYNGEE. The CDR3 nucleotides are TGTGCCAGCAGCGTAGCCCCCAGCGGGAGTTCCTACGAGCAGTACTTC. It translates to CASSVAPSGSSYEQYF.

This clone occurred a few times. The rearrangement links TRBV18 to TRBJ2-7; D not certain. The CDR3 length is 14 residues. Per the germline V gene, CDR1 is KGHSH and CDR2 is LQKENI. Between the trimmed V and J ends, which lost 6 bases and 0 bases, there was a span of 12 bases. As DNA, the CDR3 is TGTGCCAGCTCCCCAAGTGAGGTCTCCTACGAGCAGTACTTC. It is translated as CASSPSEVSYEQYF.

The chain couples TRBV7-2 to TRBJ2-7, with 8 bases that match TRBD2. V was clipped by 1 base and J by 3 bases; unmatched bases: 8. Germline V gene sequence: CDR1 SGHTA, CDR2 FQGNSA. There are 16 residues in the CDR3. The CDR3 coding sequence is TGTGCCAGCAGCTTAGAGGGGAGCGGGAGCCTCTACGAGCAGTACTTC. Its protein is CASSLEGSGSLYEQYF.

The rearrangement links TRBV11-2 to TRBJ2-7, with D maybe TRBD2 (5 bases). Germline assignment: CDR1 SGHAT and CDR2 FQNNGV. CDR3 length: 11 residues. The V gene lost 4 bases and the J gene lost 6 bases, with 7 bases spanning the gap. DNA for the CDR3: TGTGCCAGCAGCTCCCGGGGCGAGCAGTACTTC. Amino acids: CASSSRGEQYF.

This clone was observed a handful of times. This chain connects TRBV7-9 to TRBJ2-3; D uncertain. The germline V and J ends were trimmed by 4 bases and 6 bases, with 8 bases remaining between them. CDR1 SEHNR and CDR2 FQNEAQ come from the germline V gene (reference sequence). This CDR3 region has 12 residues. The CDR3 coding sequence is TGTGCCAGCAGCTCAACGCGGGATACGCAGTATTTT. Translation: CASSSTRDTQYF. The full variable domain, its missing parts supplied by reference TRBV7-9 and TRBJ2-3, is DTGVSQNPRHKITKRGQNVTFRCDPISEHNRLYWYRQTLGQGPEFLTYFQNEAQLEKSRLLSDRFSAERPKGSFSTLEIQRTEQGDSAMYLCASSSTRDTQYFGPGTRLTVL.

The chain joins TRBV15 to TRBJ1-3; 7 bases agree with TRBD1. This CDR3 comprises 17 residues. Germline trimming cut 3 bases from V and 0 bases from J; bases unmatched to any gene: 8. Looked up from germline, CDR1 is LNHNV and CDR2 is YYDKDF (reference sequence). The CDR3 reads CATSRRTGVSSGNTIYF. The CDR3 bases are TGTGCCACCAGCAGGAGAACAGGGGTTAGCTCTGGAAACACCATATATTTT.

The CDR3 bases are TGTGCCACCAGCAGAGGCAGGGTTTCGTATCAGCCCCAGCATTTT. Its protein is CATSRGRVSYQPQHF. The V call is TRBV15, the J call TRBJ1-5, with a tentative D call TRBD1 (5 bases). The ends were cut back, 1 base at V and 5 bases at J, with 12 bases in the middle. The germline gives CDR1 LNHNV, CDR2 YYDKDF (reference sequence). The CDR3 is made up of 15 amino acids.

Details on this clone: An end of the junction does not agree with germline; a read error may underlie this. The chain uses TRBV5-4 and TRBJ2-7, with D perhaps TRBD1 (5 bases). The CDR3 is made up of 12 amino acids. Germline V gene lookup returns CDR1 SGHNT and CDR2 YYREEE (reference sequence). The CDR3 spells CAGSPGQREQYF. The CDR3 DNA reads TGTGCCGGCAGCCCAGGACAACGCGAACAGTACTTC. The whole variable domain, filled in from reference TRBV5-4 and TRBJ2-7, reads ETGVTQSPTHLIKTRGQQVTLRCSSQSGHNTVSWYQQALGQGPQFIFQYYREEENGRGNFPPRFSGLQFPNYSSELNVNALELDDSALYLCAGSPGQREQYFGPGTRLTVT.

V and J are TRBV19 and TRBJ2-4; D perhaps matches TRBD1 (5 bases). Trimming left V 6 bases short and J 1 base short, with 22 bases between. The CDR3 is 18 residues long. Germline CDR1 LNHDA, CDR2 SQIVND (reference sequence). CDR3 sequence reads: CASSHWGLDRVAKNIQYF. Here the CDR3 DNA reads TGTGCCAGTAGCCATTGGGGCCTTGATAGGGTGGCCAAAAACATTCAGTACTTC. Drawing the rest from reference TRBV19 and TRBJ2-4, the complete variable domain is DGGITQSPKYLFRKEGQNVTLSCEQNLNHDAMYWYRQDPGQGLRLIYYSQIVNDFQKGDIAEGYSVSREKKESFPLTVTSAQKNPTAFYLCASSHWGLDRVAKNIQYFGAGTRLSVL.

This clone occurred a few times. The V and J genes are TRBV6-1 and TRBJ2-7; 9 bases agree with TRBD1. Germline V gene data show CDR1 as MNHNS and CDR2 as SASEGT. The junction had 7 bases not matched to a gene; V was cut back by 1 base and J by 9 bases. The CDR3 consists of 14 residues. The CDR3 nucleotides are TGTGCCAGCAGTGAAGGGACAGGGGCGGCCAGGCAGTACTTC. Protein: CASSEGTGAARQYF.

The chain employs TRBV19 and TRBJ1-1; D is unclear. V shed 5 bases and J shed 1 base, with 14 bases lying between them. Germline V gives CDR1 LNHDA, CDR2 SQIVND (reference sequence). The CDR3 sequence is 15 residues long. The CDR3 protein is CASSRWRKENTEAFF. The CDR3 coding sequence is TGTGCCAGTAGTCGCTGGAGGAAGGAGAACACTGAAGCTTTCTTT. Full variable domain (rest looked up from reference TRBV19 and TRBJ1-1): DGGITQSPKYLFRKEGQNVTLSCEQNLNHDAMYWYRQDPGQGLRLIYYSQIVNDFQKGDIAEGYSVSREKKESFPLTVTSAQKNPTAFYLCASSRWRKENTEAFFGQGTRLTVV.

The V gene is TRBV13, the J gene TRBJ2-1, with 9 bases lining up with TRBD2. CDR1 and CDR2 from the germline V gene are PRHDT and FYEKMQ (reference sequence). The length of the CDR3 is 15 residues. Germline trimming cut 3 bases from V and 7 bases from J; bases unmatched to any gene: 7. CDR3 region: CASSLRSGRLNEQFF. The CDR3 DNA follows: TGTGCCAGCAGCTTGAGGAGCGGGAGGTTGAATGAGCAGTTCTTC. The whole variable domain, remainder taken from reference TRBV13 and TRBJ2-1, is AAGVIQSPRHLIKEKRETATLKCYPIPRHDTVYWYQQGPGQDPQFLISFYEKMQSDKGSIPDRFSAQQFSDYHSELNMSSLELGDSALYFCASSLRSGRLNEQFFGPGTRLTVL.

This chain uses TRBV11-2 with TRBJ2-7; D is unclear. Deletions cut 0 bases from V and 4 bases from J, with 7 bases between. The CDR3 extends over 13 amino acids. Germline CDR1 SGHAT, CDR2 FQNNGV. CDR3 DNA sequence: TGTGCCAGCAGCTTAGATAGAGGTTACGAGCAGTACTTC. This gives the protein CASSLDRGYEQYF. Combining the CDR3 with reference TRBV11-2 and TRBJ2-7 gives the whole variable domain EAGVAQSPRYKIIEKRQSVAFWCNPISGHATLYWYQQILGQGPKLLIQFQNNGVVDDSQLPKDRFSAERLKGVDSTLKIQPAKLEDSAVYLCASSLDRGYEQYFGPGTRLTVT.

The chain employs TRBV5-1 and TRBJ2-7; 8 bases fit TRBD1. Trimming at V came to 4 bases and at J to 7 bases, leaving 13 bases not matched to a gene. Germline lookup yields CDR1 SGHRS and CDR2 YFSETQ. CDR3 length: 15 amino acids. The CDR3 DNA reads TGCGCCAGCAGCGAGCAAGCAGGGGGCGCGGGTGAGCAGTACTTC. Residues: CASSEQAGGAGEQYF.

This chain uses TRBV7-9 with TRBJ2-5; D is ambiguous. The germline CDR1 and CDR2 sequences are SEHNR and FQNEAQ (reference sequence). Deletions cut 3 bases from V and 4 bases from J, with 12 bases between. The length of the CDR3 is 14 residues. CDR3 residues: CASSLGSGAETQYF. The CDR3 DNA reads TGTGCCAGCAGCTTGGGTAGTGGAGCAGAGACCCAGTACTTC. Supplemented by reference TRBV7-9 and TRBJ2-5, the full variable domain reads DTGVSQNPRHKITKRGQNVTFRCDPISEHNRLYWYRQTLGQGPEFLTYFQNEAQLEKSRLLSDRFSAERPKGSFSTLEIQRTEQGDSAMYLCASSLGSGAETQYFGPGTRLLVL.